One T cell receptor beta chain is described in this entry. What it binds is unknown. Primed by a sample-barcoded 5' primer and a J-beta primer mix, a second PCR proceeded for roughly 7 to 12 cycles. TCRdb redid the calling of the 5' RACE reads with MiXCR, one entry per CDR3 protein. In the table there are roughly 1 million distinct CDR3 sequences, 20% to 25% of which are singletons. This entry comes from a study of blood T cells in healthy people across ages. General study results and limits: It was held that the diversity estimates obtained from one million T cells were underestimates.

V gave up 0 bases and J gave up 2 bases; unmatched junction bases: 12. CDR3 length equals 18 residues. Germline CDR1 SGHVS, CDR2 FNYEAQ. The same sample was also used in a study of T cells of mothers and their children.

J is TRBJ2-5 and V is TRBV7-6; 7 positions match TRBD2. The sequencing input was blood. The receptor's source is a girl aged 2-10 years in good health. CDR3 sequence: CASSLAVSGGGYQETQYF. In DNA form, the CDR3 reads TGTGCCAGCAGCTTAGCGGTTTCTGGCGGGGGATATCAAGAGACCCAGTACTTC.